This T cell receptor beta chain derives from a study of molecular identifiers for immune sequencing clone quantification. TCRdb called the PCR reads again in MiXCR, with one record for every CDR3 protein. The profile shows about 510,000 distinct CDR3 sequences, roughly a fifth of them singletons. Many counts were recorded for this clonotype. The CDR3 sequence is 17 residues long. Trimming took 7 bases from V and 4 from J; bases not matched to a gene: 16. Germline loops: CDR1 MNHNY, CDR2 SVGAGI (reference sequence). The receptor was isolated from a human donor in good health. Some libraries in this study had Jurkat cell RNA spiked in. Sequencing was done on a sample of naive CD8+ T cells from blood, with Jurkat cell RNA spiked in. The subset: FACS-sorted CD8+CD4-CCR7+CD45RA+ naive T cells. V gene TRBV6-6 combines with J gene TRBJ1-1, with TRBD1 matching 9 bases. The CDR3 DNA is TGTGCCAGCATAAGTACCGGGGACAGGGATTATACCACTGAAGCTTTCTTT. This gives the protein CASISTGDRDYTTEAFF.